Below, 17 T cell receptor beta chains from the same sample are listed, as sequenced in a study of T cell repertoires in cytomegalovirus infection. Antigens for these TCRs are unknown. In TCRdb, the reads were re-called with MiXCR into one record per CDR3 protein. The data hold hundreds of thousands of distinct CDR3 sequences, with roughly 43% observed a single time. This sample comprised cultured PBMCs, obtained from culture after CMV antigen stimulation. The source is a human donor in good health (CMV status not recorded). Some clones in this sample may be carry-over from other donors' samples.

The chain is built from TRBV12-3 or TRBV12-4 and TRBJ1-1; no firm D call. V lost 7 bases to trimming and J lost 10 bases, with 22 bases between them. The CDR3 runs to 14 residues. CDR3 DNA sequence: TGTGCCAGCACCGCGCAATCCCTGATGTCGGGAGCTTTCTTT. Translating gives CASTAQSLMSGAFF.

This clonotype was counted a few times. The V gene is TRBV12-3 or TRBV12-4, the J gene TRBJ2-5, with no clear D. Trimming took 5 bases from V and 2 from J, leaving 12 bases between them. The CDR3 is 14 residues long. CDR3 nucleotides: TGTGCCAGCAGTCCTCGACTGTCTCAAGAGACCCAGTACTTC. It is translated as CASSPRLSQETQYF.

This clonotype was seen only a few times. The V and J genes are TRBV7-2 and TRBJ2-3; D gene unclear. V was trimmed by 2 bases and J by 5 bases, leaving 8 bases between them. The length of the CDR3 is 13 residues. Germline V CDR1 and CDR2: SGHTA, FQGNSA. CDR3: CASSLSRQDTQYF. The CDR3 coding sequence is TGTGCCAGCAGCTTATCCCGGCAAGATACGCAGTATTTT.

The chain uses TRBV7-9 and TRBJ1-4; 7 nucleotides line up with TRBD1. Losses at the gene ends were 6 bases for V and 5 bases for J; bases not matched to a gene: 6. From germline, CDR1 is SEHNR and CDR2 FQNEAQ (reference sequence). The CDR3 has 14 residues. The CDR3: CASRKQGSNEKLFF. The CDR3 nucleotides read TGTGCCAGCAGGAAACAGGGGTCGAATGAAAAACTGTTTTTT. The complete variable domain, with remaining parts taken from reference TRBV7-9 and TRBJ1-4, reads DTGVSQNPRHKITKRGQNVTFRCDPISEHNRLYWYRQTLGQGPEFLTYFQNEAQLEKSRLLSDRFSAERPKGSFSTLEIQRTEQGDSAMYLCASRKQGSNEKLFFGSGTQLSVL.

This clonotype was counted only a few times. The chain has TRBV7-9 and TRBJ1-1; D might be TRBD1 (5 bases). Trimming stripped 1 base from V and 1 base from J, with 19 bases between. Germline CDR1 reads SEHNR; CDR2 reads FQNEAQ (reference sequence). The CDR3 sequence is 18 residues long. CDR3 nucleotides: TGTGCCAGCAGCTTAGTGCCCGGGACCGGGGCGGCGAACACTGAAGCTTTCTTT. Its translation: CASSLVPGTGAANTEAFF.

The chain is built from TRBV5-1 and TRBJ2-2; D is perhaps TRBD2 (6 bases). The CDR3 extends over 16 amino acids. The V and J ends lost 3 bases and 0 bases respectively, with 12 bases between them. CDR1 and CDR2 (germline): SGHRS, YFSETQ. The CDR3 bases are TGCGCCAGCAGCTCATTCGGCGGGGCGAACACCGGGGAGCTGTTTTTT. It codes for CASSSFGGANTGELFF.

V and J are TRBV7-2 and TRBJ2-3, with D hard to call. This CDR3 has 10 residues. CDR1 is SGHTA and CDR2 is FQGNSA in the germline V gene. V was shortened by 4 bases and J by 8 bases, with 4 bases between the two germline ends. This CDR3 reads CASSSLTQYF. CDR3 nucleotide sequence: TGTGCCAGCAGCTCCCTTACGCAGTATTTT.

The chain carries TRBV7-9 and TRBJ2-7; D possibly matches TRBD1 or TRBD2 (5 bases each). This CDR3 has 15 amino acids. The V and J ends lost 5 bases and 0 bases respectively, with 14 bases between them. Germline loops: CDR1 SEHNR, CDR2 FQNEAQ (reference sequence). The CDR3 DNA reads TGTGCCAGCAGCGGTGGGACGTCGAGCTCCTACGAGCAGTACTTC. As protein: CASSGGTSSSYEQYF.

The CDR3 nucleotides are TGTGCCAGCAGCCCCCGGACTAGCGGTCTCAATGAGCAGTTCTTC. The encoded protein is CASSPRTSGLNEQFF. The chain uses TRBV7-2 and TRBJ2-1; 10 nucleotides align to TRBD2. Germline V CDR1 and CDR2: SGHTA, FQGNSA. Trimming at V came to 5 bases and at J to 6 bases, leaving 7 bases not matched to a gene. The CDR3 has 15 amino acids.

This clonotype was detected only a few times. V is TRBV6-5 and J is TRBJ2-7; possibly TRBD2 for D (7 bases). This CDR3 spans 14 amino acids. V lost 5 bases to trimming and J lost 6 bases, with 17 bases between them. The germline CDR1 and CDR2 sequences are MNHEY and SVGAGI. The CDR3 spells CASSTSFGGREQYF. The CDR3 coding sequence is TGTGCCAGCAGTACCAGTTTCGGGGGGCGCGAGCAGTACTTC.

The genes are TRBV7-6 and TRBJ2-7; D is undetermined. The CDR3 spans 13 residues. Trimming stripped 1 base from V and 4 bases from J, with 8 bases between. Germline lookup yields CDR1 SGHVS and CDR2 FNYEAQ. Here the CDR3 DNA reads TGTGCCAGCAGCTTAGAGGAGCTGTACGAGCAGTACTTC. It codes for CASSLEELYEQYF.

The DNA of the CDR3 is TGTGCCACAGGCGGGGCCGGAGGGTCCTACGAGCAGTACTTC. Protein: CATGGAGGSYEQYF. The chain uses TRBV19 and TRBJ2-7; D possibly corresponds to TRBD2 (6 bases). The CDR3 spans 14 residues. V was shortened by 10 bases and J by 1 base, with 17 bases between the two germline ends. The germline V gene has CDR1 LNHDA and CDR2 SQIVND (reference sequence). Complete variable domain (other parts from reference TRBV19 and TRBJ2-7): DGGITQSPKYLFRKEGQNVTLSCEQNLNHDAMYWYRQDPGQGLRLIYYSQIVNDFQKGDIAEGYSVSREKKESFPLTVTSAQKNPTAFYLCATGGAGGSYEQYFGPGTRLTVT.

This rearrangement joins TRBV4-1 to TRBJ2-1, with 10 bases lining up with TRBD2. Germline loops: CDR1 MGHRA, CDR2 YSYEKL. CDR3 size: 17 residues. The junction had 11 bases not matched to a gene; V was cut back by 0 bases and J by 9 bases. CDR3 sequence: CASSQEGLAGGMSEQFF. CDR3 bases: TGCGCCAGCAGCCAAGAAGGTTTAGCGGGAGGTATGAGTGAGCAGTTCTTC.

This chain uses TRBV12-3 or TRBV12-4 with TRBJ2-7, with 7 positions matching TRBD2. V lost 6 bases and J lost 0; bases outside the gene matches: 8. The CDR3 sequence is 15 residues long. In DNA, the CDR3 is TGTGCCAGCAGGGAGGACGGGGGGAGCTCCTACGAGCAGTACTTC. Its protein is CASREDGGSSYEQYF.

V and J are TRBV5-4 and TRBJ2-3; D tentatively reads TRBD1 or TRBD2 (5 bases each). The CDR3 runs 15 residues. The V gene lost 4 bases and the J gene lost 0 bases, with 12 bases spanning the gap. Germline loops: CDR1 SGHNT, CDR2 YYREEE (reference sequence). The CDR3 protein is CASSLGRASTDTQYF. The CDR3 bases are TGTGCCAGCAGCCTGGGACGCGCGAGCACAGATACGCAGTATTTT.

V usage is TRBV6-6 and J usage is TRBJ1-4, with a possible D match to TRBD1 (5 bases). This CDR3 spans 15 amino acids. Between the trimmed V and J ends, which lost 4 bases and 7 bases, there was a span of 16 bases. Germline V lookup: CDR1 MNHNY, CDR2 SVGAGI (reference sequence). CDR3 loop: CASSSPALRGEKLFF. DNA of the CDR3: TGTGCCAGCAGTTCTCCGGCCTTAAGGGGTGAAAAACTGTTTTTT.

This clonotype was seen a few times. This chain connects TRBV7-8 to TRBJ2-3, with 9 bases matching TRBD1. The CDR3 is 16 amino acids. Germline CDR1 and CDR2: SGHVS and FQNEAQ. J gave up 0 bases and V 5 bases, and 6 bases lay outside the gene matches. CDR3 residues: CASSPRTGASTDTQYF. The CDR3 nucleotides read TGTGCCAGCAGCCCCCGGACAGGGGCCAGCACAGATACGCAGTATTTT.